Listed below are T cell receptor beta chains from one sample, sequenced in a study of T cells after yellow fever vaccination. From the 5' RACE reads, TCRdb called clonotypes with MiXCR, one entry per CDR3 protein. Found here are approximately 150,000 distinct CDR3 sequences, more than 6% of them singletons; the top ten hold 0.55% to 0.9%. The sample in question was CD4+ T cells sorted from PBMCs, obtained 5 days after the yellow fever booster vaccination. Receptors were obtained from a man younger than 40 who received the YFV17D yellow fever vaccine. Both conserved end residues are part of each CDR3. A D gene is named only where the DNA matches it firmly. Expanded clones are given a class, and other clones once, few, many or no size at all.

TRBV25-1	many	TRBJ2-5	TRBD2	TGTGCCAGCAGTGAATGGGGGGAGGGGAAAGAGACCCAGTACTTC	CASSEWGEGKETQYF
TRBV7-2	many	TRBJ1-4	TRBD1	TGTGCCAGCAGCACGGGACAGTGGAATGAAAAACTGTTTTTT	CASSTGQWNEKLFF
TRBV10-3	many	TRBJ1-1	.	TGTGCCATCAGTGAATTTAGCACTGAAGCTTTCTTT	CAISEFSTEAFF
TRBV7-9	many	TRBJ2-3	.	TGTGCCAGCACCCCTACAGGTGGACAACGCACAGATACGCAGTATTTT	CASTPTGGQRTDTQYF
TRBV5-1	many	TRBJ2-7	TRBD1	TGCGCCAGCAGCCTACCGGGACAGGGGGGCAGCGAGCAGTACTTC	CASSLPGQGGSEQYF
TRBV7-2	many	TRBJ2-7	TRBD2	TGTGCCAGCAGCTCGAGGACTAGCGGCAACTACGAGCAGTACTTC	CASSSRTSGNYEQYF
TRBV11-2	few	TRBJ2-7	.	TGTGCCAGCAGCCCGTTGGGGGGGGCGTACGGGGAGCAGTACTTC	CASSPLGGAYGEQYF
TRBV5-4	many	TRBJ2-1	.	TGTGCCAGCAGCTTGCCGAGCTCCTACAATGAGCAGTTCTTC	CASSLPSSYNEQFF
TRBV29-1	many	TRBJ2-3	.	TGCAGCGTTGAAGGACTCAGGGGAAAGGGCACAGATACGCAGTATTTT	CSVEGLRGKGTDTQYF
TRBV27	many	TRBJ2-1	TRBD2	TGTGCCAGCAGTCCGCTAGCGGGAGTGCACAATGAGCAGTTCTTC	CASSPLAGVHNEQFF
TRBV20-1	many	TRBJ2-1	TRBD2	TGCGGCGGGACTAACTACAATGAGCAGTTCTTC	CGGTNYNEQFF
TRBV10-3	many	TRBJ2-5	TRBD2	TGTGCCATCAGTGGGACTAGCGGGAGGACCCAGTACTTC	CAISGTSGRTQYF
TRBV23-1	many	TRBJ2-1	TRBD2	TGCGCCAGCAAGGGACTAGCGGGAGAGGGCACAGTGAATGAGCAGTTCTTC	CASKGLAGEGTVNEQFF
TRBV11-2	few	TRBJ2-5	.	TGTGCCAGCAGCTCCCTCGGGCCAATCCAAGAGACCCAGTACTTC	CASSSLGPIQETQYF
TRBV5-1	many	TRBJ2-7	TRBD1	TGCGCCAGCAGCTTGGCACCGGGACAGGGGGGTTACGAGCAGTACTTC	CASSLAPGQGGYEQYF
TRBV18	many	TRBJ2-7	.	TGTGCCAGCTCACCTACCCTCGGGGCGACCTACGAGCAGTACTTC	CASSPTLGATYEQYF
TRBV7-2	many	TRBJ2-4	.	TGTGCCAGCAGCTTAGTGGGGGTAGCCAAAAACATTCAGTACTTC	CASSLVGVAKNIQYF
TRBV10-3	many	TRBJ2-1	TRBD1	TGTGCCATCAGTGTTGATCCCGGGACAGGGAGGGCAAATGAGCAGTTCTTC	CAISVDPGTGRANEQFF
TRBV5-1	many	TRBJ2-5	TRBD2	TGCGCCAGCAGCTTTGGCGGGAGGGCCAATTCAGAGACCCAGTACTTC	CASSFGGRANSETQYF
TRBV9	many	TRBJ2-2	.	TGTGCCAGCAGCCCATGGGGCTCTCAGAACACCGGGGAGCTGTTTTTT	CASSPWGSQNTGELFF
TRBV7-2	many	TRBJ2-1	.	TGTGCCAGCAGCTTAGGCGAGGTCAGTGAGCAGTTCTTC	CASSLGEVSEQFF
TRBV20-1	.	TRBJ1-5	.	TGCAGTGCTAGAGATAGTGACGGCAATCAGCCCCAGCATTTT	CSARDSDGNQPQHF
TRBV5-6	many	TRBJ2-1	.	TGTGCCAGCAGCTTGGCTGTCTATGAGCAGTTCTTC	CASSLAVYEQFF
TRBV6-5	many	TRBJ2-7	TRBD1	TGTGCCAGCAGTCGCTCGGGGACAGGTTACGAGCAGTACTTC	CASSRSGTGYEQYF
TRBV7-3	many	TRBJ2-2	.	TGTGCCAGCAGCACCCTGGACACCGGGGAGCTGTTTTTT	CASSTLDTGELFF
TRBV29-1	many	TRBJ2-7	TRBD1	TGCAGCGCGGTGACAGGGAGATCCTACGAGCAGTACTTC	CSAVTGRSYEQYF
TRBV20-1	few	TRBJ2-4	TRBD2	TGCAGTGCTAGAGATCACGGCGGGGGGTATGGCAAAAACATTCAGTACTTC	CSARDHGGGYGKNIQYF
TRBV7-3	many	TRBJ2-5	.	TGTGCCAGCAGCTTGTCCGGTCAAGAGACCCAGTACTTC	CASSLSGQETQYF